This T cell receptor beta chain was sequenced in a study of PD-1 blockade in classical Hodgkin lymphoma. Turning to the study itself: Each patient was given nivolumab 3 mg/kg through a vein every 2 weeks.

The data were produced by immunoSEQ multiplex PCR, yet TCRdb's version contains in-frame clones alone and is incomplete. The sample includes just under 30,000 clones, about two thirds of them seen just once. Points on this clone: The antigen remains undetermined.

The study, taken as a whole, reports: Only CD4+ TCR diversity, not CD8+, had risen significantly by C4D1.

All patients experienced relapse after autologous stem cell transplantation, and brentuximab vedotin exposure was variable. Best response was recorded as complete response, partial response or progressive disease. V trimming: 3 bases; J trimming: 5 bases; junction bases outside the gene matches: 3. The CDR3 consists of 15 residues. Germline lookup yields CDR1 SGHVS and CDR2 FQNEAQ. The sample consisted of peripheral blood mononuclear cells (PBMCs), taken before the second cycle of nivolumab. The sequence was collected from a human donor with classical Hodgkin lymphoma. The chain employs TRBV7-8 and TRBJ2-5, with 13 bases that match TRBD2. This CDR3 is CASSFGLAGVETQYF. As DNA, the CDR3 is TGTGCCAGCAGCTTTGGACTAGCGGGAGTGGAGACCCAGTACTTC.